The 32 T cell receptor beta chains reported below all come from one sample, sequenced in a study of cytomegalovirus exposure and HLA in healthy donors. It was with 60 Vbeta and 13 Jbeta primers that the PCR ran. TCRdb keeps only in-frame clones here, not all; method: immunoSEQ multiplex PCR. Here the sample spans about 190,000 clones, under 80% being singletons. The sequenced sample consisted of PBMCs. These receptors came from a man aged 25 to 45 in good health and CMV-seropositive.

The CDR3 spells CASSSGGRGGYGYTF. CDR3 DNA: TGTGCCAGCAGCTCGGGTGGTAGGGGGGGCTATGGCTACACCTTC. J is TRBJ1-2 and V is TRBV7-2, with a possible D match to TRBD1 (6 bases). Trimming left V 4 bases short and J 4 bases short, with 16 bases between. The CDR3 is 15 amino acids. Germline V gene data show CDR1 as SGHTA and CDR2 as FQGNSA.

This clone has more than one count but fewer than ten. The CDR3 region is CAWSVNPGWTEAFF. The CDR3 DNA follows: TGTGCCTGGAGTGTAAATCCAGGGTGGACTGAAGCTTTCTTT. The chain employs TRBV30 and TRBJ1-1, with D possibly matching TRBD1 (5 bases). This CDR3 comprises 14 residues. Germline V gene sequence: CDR1 GTSNPN, CDR2 SVGIG (reference sequence). The V and J ends lost 0 bases and 5 bases respectively, with 13 bases between them.

The chain uses TRBV18 and TRBJ2-5; 7 bases line up with TRBD1. The CDR3 has 16 amino acids. Trimming at V came to 1 base and at J to 5 bases, leaving 10 bases not matched to a gene. Germline V CDR1 and CDR2: KGHSH, LQKENI. The CDR3 protein is CASSPRETGLWETQYF. CDR3 sequence (DNA): TGTGCCAGCTCACCACGGGAGACAGGGTTGTGGGAGACCCAGTACTTC.

CDR3 in amino acids: CASSTSGAYEQYF. Written as DNA, the CDR3 is TGTGCCAGCAGCACTAGCGGCGCCTACGAGCAGTACTTC. V and J are TRBV7-2 and TRBJ2-7; 8 bases map to TRBD2. J was trimmed by 2 bases and V by 5 bases; bases with no gene match: 2. The germline V gene encodes CDR1 SGHTA and CDR2 FQGNSA. This CDR3 has 13 amino acids.

The V call is TRBV30, the J call TRBJ2-3; 9 bases are shared with TRBD2. Germline V lookup: CDR1 GTSNPN, CDR2 SVGIG (reference sequence). The CDR3 consists of 15 residues. V dropped 1 base and J dropped 4; count of bases not matched to a gene: 6. In DNA form, the CDR3 reads TGTGCCTGGAGTGGCGGACTAGCGTGGGCAGATACGCAGTATTTT. Translating it yields CAWSGGLAWADTQYF.

This chain joins TRBV27 and TRBJ2-1; tentative D call: TRBD2 (6 bases). Germline V lookup: CDR1 MNHEY, CDR2 SMNVEV (reference sequence). V shed 6 bases and J shed 6 bases, with 18 bases lying between them. The length of the CDR3 is 15 residues. In DNA, the CDR3 is TGTGCCAGCAGCTTCACGCGGGGCTGGTCCAATGAGCAGTTCTTC. Its protein product is CASSFTRGWSNEQFF.

The chain employs TRBV21-1 and TRBJ2-5; the D call of TRBD2 is as the table states it, not checked on the DNA. TRBV21-1 is recorded as a pseudogene. The CDR3 spans 18 residues. CDR3 in amino acids: CASSKAEDGEDGKETQYF. For the CDR3, the DNA is TGTGCCAGCAGCAAAGCGGAGGATGGGGAGGATGGGAAAGAGACCCAGTACTTC.

The chain couples TRBV2 to TRBJ1-2; 7 bases align to TRBD1. V shed 2 bases, J shed 9 bases, and the junction held 3 bases outside the gene matches. The CDR3 consists of 12 residues. Germline-derived CDR1 and CDR2 are SNHLY and FYNNEI. This CDR3 reads CASSEQGESYTF. The CDR3, as DNA: TGTGCCAGCAGTGAACAGGGGGAGAGCTACACCTTC.

This clone was detected ten times or more. The junction and the germline gene differ at one end; a read error may be behind it. In the same sample, other DNA sequences code for this CDR3. The CDR3 reads CASSQGADEAFF. Here the CDR3 DNA reads TGCGCCAGCAGCCAGGGGGCGGATGAAGCTTTCTTT. V usage is TRBV5-4 and J usage is TRBJ1-1, with 8 bases fitting TRBD1. Germline V CDR1 and CDR2: SGHNT, YYREEE (reference sequence). CDR3 length: 12 residues.

In its sample, this clone was seen a few times. The V and J genes are TRBV27 and TRBJ2-7, with TRBD1 identical over 8 bases. Germline-derived CDR1 and CDR2 are MNHEY and SMNVEV (reference sequence). The junction had 7 bases not matched to a gene; V was cut back by 6 bases and J by 0 bases. The CDR3 runs to 15 residues. CDR3 sequence: CASSRDRSPSYEQYF. CDR3 in DNA: TGTGCCAGCAGCCGGGACAGGTCCCCCTCCTACGAGCAGTACTTC.

This chain links TRBV2 with TRBJ1-2, with TRBD1 identical over 10 bases. The V and J ends lost 5 bases and 7 bases, in that order; junction bases with no gene match: 10. The V gene's germline CDR1 is SNHLY and CDR2 FYNNEI. The CDR3 sequence is 15 residues long. CDR3 sequence (DNA): TGTGCCAGCAGTCCCCGGGACAGGGGAATGGGTGGCTACACCTTC. Amino acids: CASSPRDRGMGGYTF. The full variable domain, its missing parts supplied by reference TRBV2 and TRBJ1-2, is EPEVTQTPSHQVTQMGQEVILRCVPISNHLYFYWYRQILGQKVEFLVSFYNNEISEKSEIFDDQFSVERPDGSNFTLKIRSTKLEDSAMYFCASSPRDRGMGGYTFGSGTRLTVV.

This clone was observed a single time. V and J are TRBV7-2 and TRBJ1-5; 7 bases are a match to TRBD1. Germline V gives CDR1 SGHTA, CDR2 FQGNSA. Trimming removed 5 bases from V and 2 bases from J; junction bases left unmatched: 0. CDR3 length: 13 residues. CDR3 nucleotide sequence: TGTGCCAGCAGCGGACAGGGCAATCAGCCCCAGCATTTT. The encoded protein is CASSGQGNQPQHF.

The rearrangement uses TRBV6-5 and TRBJ1-4; D unresolved. The CDR3 is 16 residues long. V was clipped by 0 bases and J by 8 bases, with 16 bases between them. CDR1 and CDR2 (germline): MNHEY, SVGAGI. CDR3 amino acids: CASSYSAHPGREKLFF. The CDR3 region has the DNA TGTGCCAGCAGTTACTCGGCTCACCCCGGCAGGGAAAAACTGTTTTTT.

The V gene is TRBV2, the J gene TRBJ2-5, with D perhaps matching TRBD1 (5 bases). The ends were cut back, 4 bases at V and 2 bases at J, with 8 bases in the middle. The CDR3 has 13 amino acids. Germline lookup yields CDR1 SNHLY and CDR2 FYNNEI. The CDR3 region has the DNA TGTGCCAGCAGTGGACAGATTCAAGAGACCCAGTACTTC. Translating it yields CASSGQIQETQYF.

This clone was observed a handful of times. The CDR3 loop reads CASSRGGGINEQFF. CDR3 nucleotide sequence: TGCGCCAGCAGCCGAGGGGGCGGTATAAATGAGCAGTTCTTC. V is TRBV4-3 and J is TRBJ2-1, with 7 bases fitting TRBD1. The V gene end was trimmed by 4 bases and the J gene end by 7 bases; junction bases not matched to a gene: 7. The CDR3 contains 14 residues. Germline CDR1 reads LGHNA; CDR2 reads YSLEER.

This chain joins TRBV28 and TRBJ2-1; D is perhaps TRBD2 (5 bases). Trimming pared 5 bases from V and 0 bases from J, leaving 11 bases between. The CDR3 sequence is 15 residues long. The germline CDR1 and CDR2 sequences are MDHEN and SYDVKM. CDR3 in DNA: TGTGCCAGCAGTCGGACTGAGAGCTCCTACAATGAGCAGTTCTTC. It translates to CASSRTESSYNEQFF. The full variable domain, its missing parts supplied by reference TRBV28 and TRBJ2-1, is DVKVTQSSRYLVKRTGEKVFLECVQDMDHENMFWYRQDPGLGLRLIYFSYDVKMKEKGDIPEGYSVSREKKERFSLILESASTNQTSMYLCASSRTESSYNEQFFGPGTRLTVL.

The chain recombines TRBV19 with TRBJ2-7, with D possibly being TRBD2 (6 bases). The germline V and J ends were trimmed by 6 bases and 1 base, with 13 bases remaining between them. From germline, CDR1 is LNHDA and CDR2 SQIVND (reference sequence). This CDR3 is built from 14 residues. CDR3 amino acids: CASRLGSGSYEQYF. The CDR3 coding sequence is TGTGCCAGTAGGTTAGGTAGCGGTTCCTACGAGCAGTACTTC.

CDR3: CASSLTRTGREQYF. The DNA for the CDR3 is TGTGCCAGCAGTCTCACCCGGACAGGGCGCGAGCAGTACTTC. This sequence joins TRBV6-5 and TRBJ2-7, with 8 bases that match TRBD1. V shed 5 bases, J shed 6 bases, and the junction held 9 bases outside the gene matches. The CDR3 consists of 14 residues. Looked up from germline, CDR1 is MNHEY and CDR2 is SVGAGI.

The chain is built from TRBV2 and TRBJ2-2; D is ambiguous. This CDR3 has 14 amino acids. Per the germline V gene, CDR1 is SNHLY and CDR2 is FYNNEI. V was clipped by 5 bases and J by 0 bases, with 7 bases between them. In DNA, the CDR3 is TGTGCCAGCAGTTCTGCGACGAACACCGGGGAGCTGTTTTTT. It codes for CASSSATNTGELFF.

The rearrangement links TRBV27 to TRBJ2-7, with D possibly matching TRBD2 (5 bases). The germline gives CDR1 MNHEY, CDR2 SMNVEV (reference sequence). Trimming stripped 2 bases from V and 3 bases from J, with 11 bases between. The CDR3 runs to 14 residues. The DNA for the CDR3 is TGTGCCAGCAGTTTACGGGGAACGGGCTACGAGCAGTACTTC. It encodes CASSLRGTGYEQYF.

The rearrangement joins TRBV9 to TRBJ2-3; a weak D match, TRBD2 (6 bases). Trimming took off 3 bases at V and 0 bases at J, with 11 bases between the two ends. This CDR3 has 15 amino acids. Germline V gives CDR1 SGDLS, CDR2 YYNGEE. Written as DNA, the CDR3 is TGTGCCAGCAGCGGGACCCTAGCGAGCACAGATACGCAGTATTTT. It encodes CASSGTLASTDTQYF. Complete variable domain (other parts from reference TRBV9 and TRBJ2-3): DSGVTQTPKHLITATGQRVTLRCSPRSGDLSVYWYQQSLDQGLQFLIQYYNGEERAKGNILERFSAQQFPDLHSELNLSSLELGDSALYFCASSGTLASTDTQYFGPGTRLTVL.

The chain is built from TRBV5-1 and TRBJ1-4; D might be TRBD1 (5 bases). The CDR3 loop spans 14 amino acids. Looked up from germline, CDR1 is SGHRS and CDR2 is YFSETQ. Trimming shortened V by 5 bases and J by 4 bases, and 12 bases separated the two germline ends. Here the CDR3 reads CASSPDTFNEKLFF. CDR3 in DNA: TGCGCCAGCAGTCCGGACACCTTTAATGAAAAACTGTTTTTT.

The chain is built from TRBV29-1 and TRBJ2-4; D is unclear. The length of the CDR3 is 12 residues. Germline V gene lookup returns CDR1 SQVTM and CDR2 ANQGSEA. Trimming cost V 5 bases and J 9 bases, with 14 bases left between them. The CDR3 reads CSVSGPNGIQYF. Here the CDR3 DNA reads TGCAGCGTTAGTGGGCCCAACGGCATTCAGTACTTC.

The chain carries TRBV2 and TRBJ2-4; possible D gene TRBD1, 7 bases. This CDR3 comprises 16 residues. The ends were cut back, 3 bases at V and 1 base at J, with 13 bases in the middle. Germline CDR1 reads SNHLY; CDR2 reads FYNNEI. For the CDR3, the DNA is TGTGCCAGCAGTGAGGGCAGGGGGGATGCCAAAAACATTCAGTACTTC. Amino acids: CASSEGRGDAKNIQYF.

The V gene is TRBV18, the J gene TRBJ2-5, with D hard to call. This CDR3 comprises 13 residues. Germline values: CDR1 KGHSH, CDR2 LQKENI. Trimming took off 0 bases at V and 1 base at J, with 3 bases between the two ends. CDR3 residues: CASSPPSQETQYF. For the CDR3, the DNA is TGTGCCAGCTCACCACCCAGCCAAGAGACCCAGTACTTC.

This clone was counted only a few times. This rearrangement joins TRBV5-4 to TRBJ2-3; D may be TRBD2 (6 bases). CDR3 length equals 13 residues. The germline V gene encodes CDR1 SGHNT and CDR2 YYREEE (reference sequence). Trimming took 5 bases from V and 3 from J, leaving 10 bases between them. This CDR3 is CASSRGETDTQYF. The CDR3, as DNA: TGTGCCAGCAGTCGCGGGGAGACAGATACGCAGTATTTT.

The chain couples TRBV30 to TRBJ1-5; D remains ambiguous. The CDR3 totals 15 residues. Germline-derived CDR1 and CDR2 are GTSNPN and SVGIG (reference sequence). Trimming shortened V by 2 bases and J by 0 bases, and 11 bases separated the two germline ends. CDR3 DNA sequence: TGTGCCTGGAGTCCTTCTCGAGATAGCAATCAGCCCCAGCATTTT. It encodes CAWSPSRDSNQPQHF.

V gene TRBV5-4 combines with J gene TRBJ2-1; maybe TRBD1 (6 bases). This CDR3 comprises 14 residues. Trimming removed 7 bases at V and 4 bases at J, with 15 bases between. Germline V lookup: CDR1 SGHNT, CDR2 YYREEE (reference sequence). The CDR3 nucleotides are TGTGCCAGCGGCTCCGCAGACAGGTACAATGAGCAGTTCTTC. Translation: CASGSADRYNEQFF.

The genes are TRBV4-2 and TRBJ2-2, with 8 bases lining up with TRBD2. Germline assignment: CDR1 LGHNA and CDR2 YNFKEQ. V shed 3 bases and J 9 bases; nucleotides not matched to a gene: 18. This CDR3 is built from 18 residues. CDR3 sequence (DNA): TGTGCCAGCAGCCACCAAGCAGCCGGGGGGGCCGTTCGACGGGAGCTGTTTTTT. It encodes CASSHQAAGGAVRRELFF.

The rearrangement joins TRBV7-9 to TRBJ2-7; a weak D match, TRBD2 (6 bases). Deletions cut 8 bases from V and 6 bases from J, with 14 bases between. The germline gives CDR1 SEHNR, CDR2 FQNEAQ (reference sequence). The CDR3 contains 12 residues. CDR3 residues: CASGGTLSEQYF. CDR3 nucleotide sequence: TGTGCCAGCGGAGGGACCCTTAGCGAGCAGTACTTC.

Points on this clone: Compared with germline, one end of the junction differs, possibly owing to a read error. The rearrangement uses TRBV7-9 and TRBJ2-7; D is ambiguous. Germline V gene lookup returns CDR1 SEHNR and CDR2 FQNEAQ (reference sequence). CDR3 length equals 12 residues. CDR3 nucleotides: TGTTCCAGCAGCAGATTCGGGTACGAGCAGTACTTC. Its translation: CSSSRFGYEQYF.

This chain connects TRBV6-5 to TRBJ1-6, with D possibly TRBD1 on 5 matching bases. CDR3 length equals 15 residues. Germline-derived CDR1 and CDR2 are MNHEY and SVGAGI. The V end was cut by 0 bases, the J end by 7 bases, with 10 bases between. The CDR3 is CASSYSGLQNSPLHF. CDR3 bases: TGTGCCAGCAGTTACTCGGGGCTGCAAAATTCACCCCTCCACTTT.